Each of the 26 T cell receptor beta chains below was sequenced from the same sample in a study of vaccination effects on CD4 cells after COVID-19. Their recognized antigens are unknown. Pools of viral peptides were used by the ViraFEST assay to expand antigen-specific CD4+ T cells ahead of sequencing. Scientists isolated CD4+ T cells after an approximately 10-day culture period ended. Absence of prior SARS-CoV-2 infection characterized the vaccine recipients, who showed negative nucleocapsid antibodies. The protocol was immunoSEQ multiplex PCR, while the TCRdb copy is restricted to in-frame clones and leaves out a portion. The data contain 20,000 to 25,000 clones, roughly 73% of them singletons. The sequences come from CD4+ T cells from PBMCs cultured with HCoV-NL63 spike peptides, collected before COVID-19 vaccination. These TCRs come from a human donor who received a COVID-19 vaccine.

This clone showed up just a few times. This chain joins TRBV5-5 and TRBJ2-7, with D perhaps TRBD2 (5 bases). Germline CDR1 reads SGHKS; CDR2 reads YYEKEE (reference sequence). This CDR3 spans 14 amino acids. V was shortened by 0 bases and J by 5 bases, with 12 bases between the two germline ends. This chain's CDR3 is CASSLVGGPNEQYF. The CDR3 DNA is TGTGCCAGCAGCTTGGTTGGAGGCCCAAACGAGCAGTACTTC.

CDR3 in DNA: TGTGCCAGCAGCTTAAAGGGGGGGCTCGGGGAGACCCAGTACTTC. This gives the protein CASSLKGGLGETQYF. V usage is TRBV7-9 and J usage is TRBJ2-5; weak D call: TRBD2 (7 bases). The germline gives CDR1 SEHNR, CDR2 FQNEAQ (reference sequence). Trimming left V 2 bases short and J 5 bases short, with 15 bases between. This CDR3 comprises 15 residues.

This chain joins TRBV10-3 and TRBJ1-3; D unresolved. V gave up 6 bases and J gave up 0 bases, with 9 bases separating them. The CDR3 covers 14 residues. Germline V gene sequence: CDR1 ENHRY, CDR2 SYGVKD. CDR3 sequence: CAISQATSGNTIYF. Written as DNA, the CDR3 is TGTGCCATCAGCCAGGCGACCTCTGGAAACACCATATATTTT.

The gene calls are TRBV19 and TRBJ2-4, with D possibly being TRBD1 or TRBD2 (6 bases each). Trimming took 2 bases from V and 3 from J, leaving 20 bases between them. The CDR3 runs to 18 residues. Germline V CDR1 and CDR2: LNHDA, SQIVND (reference sequence). This CDR3 reads CASSISSGGKTGKNIQYF. CDR3 bases: TGTGCCAGTAGTATATCATCGGGCGGGAAGACAGGCAAAAACATTCAGTACTTC. Full variable domain (missing parts from reference TRBV19 and TRBJ2-4): DGGITQSPKYLFRKEGQNVTLSCEQNLNHDAMYWYRQDPGQGLRLIYYSQIVNDFQKGDIAEGYSVSREKKESFPLTVTSAQKNPTAFYLCASSISSGGKTGKNIQYFGAGTRLSVL.

The chain is built from TRBV7-2 and TRBJ1-2; TRBD1 matches 7 bases. CDR1 is SGHTA, CDR2 FQGNSA, per germline. CDR3 length equals 14 residues. V was clipped by 4 bases and J by 2 bases; unmatched bases: 4. The CDR3 sequence is CASSSYRGNYGYTF. CDR3 nucleotides: TGTGCCAGCAGCTCGTACAGGGGAAACTATGGCTACACCTTC.

The CDR3 spells CASSLGANTGELFF. The DNA for the CDR3 is TGTGCCAGCAGCCTCGGAGCGAACACCGGGGAGCTGTTTTTT. V and J are TRBV9 and TRBJ2-2; D remains ambiguous. V was clipped by 4 bases and J by 0 bases, with 7 bases between them. The germline V gene encodes CDR1 SGDLS and CDR2 YYNGEE. There are 14 residues in the CDR3.

The chain combines TRBV3-1 (or the pseudogene TRBV3-2) with TRBJ2-4, with TRBD1 matching 12 bases. Germline V gene lookup returns CDR1 LGHDT and CDR2 YNNKEL (reference sequence). V dropped 2 bases and J dropped 6; count of bases not matched to a gene: 20. The CDR3 totals 21 residues. CDR3 sequence: CASSQRGSFIRDRGPGNIQYF. The DNA for the CDR3 is TGTGCCAGCAGCCAAAGAGGGTCCTTCATACGGGACAGGGGGCCGGGAAACATTCAGTACTTC.

The V call is TRBV12-5, the J call TRBJ2-3; D is possibly TRBD2 (6 bases). This CDR3 has 15 amino acids. CDR1 is LGHNT, CDR2 FRNRAP, per germline. V was shortened by 5 bases and J by 5 bases, with 17 bases between the two germline ends. As DNA, the CDR3 is TGTGCTAGTGGTCCCGGGACTCCCTTGGGAGATACGCAGTATTTT. This sequence encodes CASGPGTPLGDTQYF.

The rearrangement joins TRBV5-1 to TRBJ2-7; 10 nucleotides match TRBD1. This CDR3 is 15 amino acids long. The ends lost 3 bases at V and 0 bases at J; junction bases unmatched: 3. From germline, CDR1 is SGHRS and CDR2 YFSETQ. CDR3 residues: CASSSRTGGSYEQYF. CDR3 DNA sequence: TGCGCCAGCAGCTCCAGGACAGGGGGCTCCTACGAGCAGTACTTC.

The chain couples TRBV4-3 to TRBJ2-3; D remains unclear. V lost 1 base and J 4 bases, leaving 9 bases between the germline ends. Germline assignment: CDR1 LGHNA and CDR2 YSLEER. The CDR3 runs 14 residues. CDR3 amino acids: CASSQASKADTQYF. CDR3 bases: TGCGCCAGCAGCCAAGCCTCTAAAGCAGATACGCAGTATTTT.

The J gene is TRBJ1-4, the V gene TRBV2; no definite D call. The length of the CDR3 is 15 residues. V gave up 6 bases and J gave up 7 bases, with 18 bases separating them. Germline loops: CDR1 SNHLY, CDR2 FYNNEI. CDR3 amino acids: CASRGMGSPGEKLFF. The CDR3 DNA follows: TGTGCCAGCAGGGGGATGGGGAGTCCGGGTGAAAAACTGTTTTTT.

The V and J genes are TRBV6-5 and TRBJ2-7; 11 bases line up with TRBD1. V was clipped by 9 bases and J by 5 bases; unmatched bases: 12. Germline CDR1 reads MNHEY; CDR2 reads SVGAGI. There are 15 residues in the CDR3. The CDR3 loop reads CASGTGGLKVHEQYF. The CDR3 DNA follows: TGTGCCAGTGGGACAGGGGGATTAAAGGTCCACGAGCAGTACTTC.

This clone was recorded a few times. The CDR3 region has the DNA TGTGCCTGGAGTATCCAGGGCAATCAGCCCCAGCATTTT. This codes for CAWSIQGNQPQHF. The chain employs TRBV30 and TRBJ1-5; no clear D gene. The CDR3 has 13 residues. Trimming left V 2 bases short and J 2 bases short, with 7 bases between. Germline loops: CDR1 GTSNPN, CDR2 SVGIG (reference sequence).

The rearrangement links TRBV27 to TRBJ1-2; D uncertain. Germline-derived CDR1 and CDR2 are MNHEY and SMNVEV (reference sequence). V was pared by 3 bases and J by 4 bases, with 12 bases between. This CDR3 has 14 residues. The CDR3: CASSFQADTYGYTF. The CDR3 nucleotides are TGTGCCAGCAGTTTTCAGGCCGACACCTATGGCTACACCTTC.

This sequence joins TRBV5-4 and TRBJ1-1, with a weak D call TRBD1 (5 bases). The germline gives CDR1 SGHNT, CDR2 YYREEE (reference sequence). The CDR3 is 15 residues long. Trimming left V 0 bases short and J 0 bases short, with 9 bases between. The chain's CDR3 is CASSLARQMNTEAFF. The CDR3 DNA reads TGTGCCAGCAGCTTGGCCCGACAGATGAACACTGAAGCTTTCTTT.

The rearrangement uses TRBV6-5 and TRBJ1-4; maybe TRBD1 (5 bases). Germline-derived CDR1 and CDR2 are MNHEY and SVGAGI. Trimming took 1 base from V and 8 from J, leaving 8 bases between them. This CDR3 has 13 amino acids. The CDR3 sequence: CASSYYQGEKLFF. The CDR3 DNA follows: TGTGCCAGCAGTTACTACCAGGGCGAAAAACTGTTTTTT.

The chain carries TRBV7-9 and TRBJ2-5; 7 bases fit TRBD1. Trimming at V came to 0 bases and at J to 4 bases, leaving 2 bases not matched to a gene. Germline V gene data show CDR1 as SEHNR and CDR2 as FQNEAQ (reference sequence). The CDR3 is 14 amino acids. CDR3 protein: CASSLAGQRETQYF. The CDR3 DNA sequence: TGTGCCAGCAGCTTAGCGGGACAGCGAGAGACCCAGTACTTC.

The chain recombines TRBV11-2 with TRBJ2-7, with D unclear. The germline CDR1 and CDR2 sequences are SGHAT and FQNNGV. V gave up 5 bases and J gave up 4 bases, with 9 bases separating them. CDR3 size: 12 residues. CDR3 DNA: TGTGCCAGCAGCCCGCTGGGATACGAGCAGTACTTC. It is translated as CASSPLGYEQYF.

This clone appeared a single time. The V and J genes are TRBV10-3 and TRBJ1-5, with 7 bases matching TRBD1. This CDR3 has 14 amino acids. Germline CDR1 reads ENHRY; CDR2 reads SYGVKD. J lost 11 bases, V lost 10 bases, and 17 bases had no gene match. In DNA form, the CDR3 reads TGTGCCACGACTCTGGACAGGCGATCTGGGGCCCAGCATTTT. Amino acid sequence: CATTLDRRSGAQHF.

The V call is TRBV19, the J call TRBJ1-5; 7 bases map to TRBD1. After removal of 4 bases from V and 3 bases from J, the junction contained 6 bases not matched to a gene. Germline lookup yields CDR1 LNHDA and CDR2 SQIVND (reference sequence). This CDR3 spans 15 amino acids. Here the CDR3 DNA reads TGTGCCAGTAGTACTTTACAGGGGAACAATCAGCCCCAGCATTTT. This encodes CASSTLQGNNQPQHF.

The chain is built from TRBV6-5 and TRBJ2-7, with TRBD2 as a possible D gene (5 bases). The ends were cut back, 2 bases at V and 5 bases at J, with 10 bases in the middle. The germline CDR1 and CDR2 sequences are MNHEY and SVGAGI. The CDR3 sequence is 13 residues long. Here the CDR3 DNA reads TGTGCCAGCAGTTACGGTTCGAGGGACGAGCAGTACTTC. Its translation: CASSYGSRDEQYF.

The V and J genes are TRBV10-3 and TRBJ2-7, with D hard to call. Looked up from germline, CDR1 is ENHRY and CDR2 is SYGVKD. V lost 4 bases and J lost 5, with 6 bases in between. The CDR3 has 11 amino acids. CDR3: CAISGGDEQYF. The CDR3 DNA is TGTGCCATCAGTGGTGGCGACGAGCAGTACTTC.

This chain connects TRBV5-1 to TRBJ2-7, with D perhaps being TRBD1 or TRBD2 (5 bases each). The CDR3 has 13 amino acids. CDR1 is SGHRS, CDR2 YFSETQ, per germline. V lost 7 bases, J lost 7 bases, and 18 bases lay in between. The CDR3 protein is CASQTGTRGEQYF. CDR3 sequence (DNA): TGCGCCAGCCAAACCGGGACCCGAGGGGAGCAGTACTTC.

This chain links TRBV7-6 with TRBJ2-3, with 7 bases that match TRBD1. The CDR3 totals 16 residues. Per the germline V gene, CDR1 is SGHVS and CDR2 is FNYEAQ. J was trimmed by 0 bases and V by 0 bases; bases with no gene match: 3. CDR3 sequence: CASSLARDSSTDTQYF. CDR3 DNA: TGTGCCAGCAGCTTAGCGAGGGACAGTAGCACAGATACGCAGTATTTT.

V and J are TRBV7-9 and TRBJ2-1; possible D gene TRBD2, 6 bases. There are 15 residues in the CDR3. Trimming shortened V by 1 base and J by 4 bases, and 11 bases separated the two germline ends. Germline loops: CDR1 SEHNR, CDR2 FQNEAQ (reference sequence). The CDR3 reads CASSLGRGRYNEQFF. The DNA of the CDR3 is TGTGCCAGCAGCTTAGGGCGGGGTCGGTACAATGAGCAGTTCTTC.

This clone was seen only a few times. V and J are TRBV30 and TRBJ1-3; no clear D. The CDR3 sequence is 14 residues long. Germline CDR1 reads GTSNPN; CDR2 reads SVGIG (reference sequence). The V and J ends lost 6 bases and 0 bases respectively, with 12 bases between them. The CDR3 region is CACPGDSSGNTIYF. CDR3 nucleotides: TGTGCCTGCCCCGGGGATAGCTCTGGAAACACCATATATTTT.